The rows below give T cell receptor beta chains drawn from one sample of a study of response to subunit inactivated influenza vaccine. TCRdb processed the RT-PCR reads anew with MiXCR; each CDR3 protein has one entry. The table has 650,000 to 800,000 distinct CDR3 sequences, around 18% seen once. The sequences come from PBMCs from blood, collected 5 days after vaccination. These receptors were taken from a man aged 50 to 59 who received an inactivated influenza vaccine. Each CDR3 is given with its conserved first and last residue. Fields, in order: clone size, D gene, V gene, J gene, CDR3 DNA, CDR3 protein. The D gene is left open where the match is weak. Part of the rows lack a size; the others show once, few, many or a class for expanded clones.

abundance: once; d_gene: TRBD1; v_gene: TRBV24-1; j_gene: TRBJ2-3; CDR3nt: TGTGCCACCAGTGATCCTGGGGACAGATCTAGCACAGATACGCAGTATTTT; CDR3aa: CATSDPGDRSSTDTQYF
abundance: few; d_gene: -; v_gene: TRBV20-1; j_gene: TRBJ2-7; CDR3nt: TGCAGTGCCCTCGAGGGGTCCTACGAGCAGTACTTC; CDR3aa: CSALEGSYEQYF
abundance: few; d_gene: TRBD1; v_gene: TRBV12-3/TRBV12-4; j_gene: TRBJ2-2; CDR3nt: TGTGCCAGCAGCGGGACAGGGGGCACCGGGGAGCTGTTTTTT; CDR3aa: CASSGTGGTGELFF
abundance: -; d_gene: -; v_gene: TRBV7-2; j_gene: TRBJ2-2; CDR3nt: TGTGCCAGCAGCCCGCGGGTGTCGGAGCTGTTTTTT; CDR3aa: CASSPRVSELFF
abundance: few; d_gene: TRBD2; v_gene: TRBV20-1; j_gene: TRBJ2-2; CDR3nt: TGCAGTGCTAGAGAGGTTAGGCGGGAGGAAACCGGGGAGCTGTTTTTT; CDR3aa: CSAREVRREETGELFF
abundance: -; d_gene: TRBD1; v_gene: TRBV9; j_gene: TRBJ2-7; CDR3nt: TGTGCCAGCAGCGCCACCGGGACAGGGCTAGAGGAGCAGTACTTC; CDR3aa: CASSATGTGLEEQYF
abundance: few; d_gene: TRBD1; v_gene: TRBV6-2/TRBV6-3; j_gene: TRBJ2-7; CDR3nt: TGTGCCAGCAGTTACAGACAGGGGATTAGGTACGAGCAGTACTTC; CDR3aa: CASSYRQGIRYEQYF
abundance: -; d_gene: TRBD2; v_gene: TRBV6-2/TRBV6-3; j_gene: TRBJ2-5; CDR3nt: TGTGCCAGCAGCGGACTAGCGGGGGTCCCAGAGACCCAGTACTTC; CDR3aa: CASSGLAGVPETQYF
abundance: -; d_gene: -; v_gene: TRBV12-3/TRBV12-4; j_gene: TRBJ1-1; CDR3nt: TGTGCCAGCAGGTCGACAGAGCAGAACACTGAAGCTTTCTTT; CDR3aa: CASRSTEQNTEAFF
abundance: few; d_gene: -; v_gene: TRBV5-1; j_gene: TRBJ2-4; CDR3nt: TGCGCCAGCAGGAAACAGGGTCCCGAAAACATTCAGTACTTC; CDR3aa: CASRKQGPENIQYF
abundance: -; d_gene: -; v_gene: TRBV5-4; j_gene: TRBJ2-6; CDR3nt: TGTGCCAGCACCCTAAGTGCTTTCATCTCTGGGGCCAACGTCCTGACTTTC; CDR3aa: CASTLSAFISGANVLTF
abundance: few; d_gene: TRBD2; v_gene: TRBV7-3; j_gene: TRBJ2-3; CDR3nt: TGTGCCAGCAGCCTTACTAGCGCAGATACGCAGTATTTT; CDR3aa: CASSLTSADTQYF
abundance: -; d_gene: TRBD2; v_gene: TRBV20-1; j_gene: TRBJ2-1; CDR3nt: TGCAGTGCTACCTTGACTAGCGGGCGATACAATGAGCAGTTCTTC; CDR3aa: CSATLTSGRYNEQFF
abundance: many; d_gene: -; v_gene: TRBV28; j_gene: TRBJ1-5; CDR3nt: TGTGCCAGCATGGGACGGATGAATCAGCCCCAGCATTTT; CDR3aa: CASMGRMNQPQHF
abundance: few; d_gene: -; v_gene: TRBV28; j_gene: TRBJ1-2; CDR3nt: TGTGCCAGCAGTTTAAGGACTAACAGGGAAGGGTATGGCTACACCTTC; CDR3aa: CASSLRTNREGYGYTF
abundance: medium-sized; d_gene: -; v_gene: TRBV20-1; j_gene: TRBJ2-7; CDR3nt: TGCAGTGCTAGAGATGGAGGGGGGGCCTACGAGCAGTACTTC; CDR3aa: CSARDGGGAYEQYF
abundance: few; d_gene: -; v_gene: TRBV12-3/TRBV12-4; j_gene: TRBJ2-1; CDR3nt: TGTGCCAGCAGTGTCGGGGGGCGCAATGAGCAGTTCTTC; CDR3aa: CASSVGGRNEQFF
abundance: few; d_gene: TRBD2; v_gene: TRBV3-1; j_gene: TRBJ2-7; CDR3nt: TGTGCCAGCAGCCACCCTAGCGGAGGTTCCTACGAGCAGTACTTC; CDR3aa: CASSHPSGGSYEQYF
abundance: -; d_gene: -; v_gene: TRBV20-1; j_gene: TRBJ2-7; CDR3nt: TGCAGCGGCAGCCCGGAGGATAGGCGATACGAGCAGTACTTC; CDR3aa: CSGSPEDRRYEQYF
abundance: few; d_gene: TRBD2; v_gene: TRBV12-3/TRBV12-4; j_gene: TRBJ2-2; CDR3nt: TGTGCCAGCAGACTGACTAGCGGGGGTGCCGGGGAGCTGTTTTTT; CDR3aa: CASRLTSGGAGELFF
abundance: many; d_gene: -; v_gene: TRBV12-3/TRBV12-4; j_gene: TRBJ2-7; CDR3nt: TGTGCCAGCAGTCCCACGACTGGGTACGAGCAGTACTTC; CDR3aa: CASSPTTGYEQYF
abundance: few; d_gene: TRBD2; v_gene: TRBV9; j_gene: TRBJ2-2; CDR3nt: TGTGCCAGCAGCCATCCGCTAGCGGCGAACACCGGGGAGCTGTTTTTT; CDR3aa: CASSHPLAANTGELFF
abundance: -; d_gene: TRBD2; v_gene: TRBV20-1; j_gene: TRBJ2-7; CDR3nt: TGCAGTGCTAGTAAAAGCGGGAGGTCAACCTACGAGCAGTACTTC; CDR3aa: CSASKSGRSTYEQYF
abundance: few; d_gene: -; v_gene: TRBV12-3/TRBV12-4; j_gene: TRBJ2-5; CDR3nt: TGTGCCAGCAGGGGGAGGTTAGAGACCCAGTACTTC; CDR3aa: CASRGRLETQYF
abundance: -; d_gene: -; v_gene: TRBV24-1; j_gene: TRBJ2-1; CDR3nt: TGTGCCACCCGCAAGTCCTCCTACAATGAGCAGTTCTTC; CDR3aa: CATRKSSYNEQFF
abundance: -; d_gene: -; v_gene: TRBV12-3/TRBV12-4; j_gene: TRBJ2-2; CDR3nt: TGTGCCAGCAGTTCCGGGGTTGGGAGGCTTCGTCCCGGGGAGCTGTTTTTT; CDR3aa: CASSSGVGRLRPGELFF
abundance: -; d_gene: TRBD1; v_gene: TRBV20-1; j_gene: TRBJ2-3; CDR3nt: TGCAGTGCTCGAACAACCGGGACAGGGTGGGCAGATACGCAGTATTTT; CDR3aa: CSARTTGTGWADTQYF
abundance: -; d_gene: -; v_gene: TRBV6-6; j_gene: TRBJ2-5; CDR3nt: TGTGCCAGCAGAAGGAGGGATGAGACCCAGTACTTC; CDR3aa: CASRRRDETQYF
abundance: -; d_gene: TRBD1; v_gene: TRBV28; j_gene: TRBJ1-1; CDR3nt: TGTGCCACCAGGGTCGCGACAGGGGCCCCGAACACTGAAGCTTTCTTT; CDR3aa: CATRVATGAPNTEAFF
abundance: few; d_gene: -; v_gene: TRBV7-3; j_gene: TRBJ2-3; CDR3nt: TGTGCCAGCAGTCAATCGCGGTTAGCGGATCGCACAGATACGCAGTATTTT; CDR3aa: CASSQSRLADRTDTQYF
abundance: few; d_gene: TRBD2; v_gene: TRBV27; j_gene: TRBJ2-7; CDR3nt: TGTGCCAGCAGTTTTATAAATTTTGGGGGGGCCTACGAGCAGTACTTC; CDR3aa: CASSFINFGGAYEQYF
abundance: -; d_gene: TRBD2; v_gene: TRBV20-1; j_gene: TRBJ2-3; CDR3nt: TGCAGTGCTAGAGATCTCCCGTCAACTAGCGGGGGGAGCACAGATACGCAGTATTTT; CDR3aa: CSARDLPSTSGGSTDTQYF
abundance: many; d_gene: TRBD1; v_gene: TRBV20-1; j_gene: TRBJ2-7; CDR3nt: TGCAGTGCAATGACAGGGGACTCCTACGAGCAGTACTTC; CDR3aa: CSAMTGDSYEQYF
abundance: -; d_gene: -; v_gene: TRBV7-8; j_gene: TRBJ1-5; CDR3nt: TGTGCCAGCAGCTTAGTGAGTGGGGTAATGGGCAATCAGCCCCAGCATTTT; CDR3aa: CASSLVSGVMGNQPQHF
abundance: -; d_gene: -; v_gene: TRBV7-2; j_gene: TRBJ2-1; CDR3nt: TGTGCCAGCAGCCCCCAGCCCAGCGGGGAGCAGTTCTTC; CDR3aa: CASSPQPSGEQFF
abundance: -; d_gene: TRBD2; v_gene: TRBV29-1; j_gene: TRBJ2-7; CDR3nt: TGCAGCGGTCTAACTAGCGGGAGGGCCTCCGAGCAGTACTTC; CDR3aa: CSGLTSGRASEQYF
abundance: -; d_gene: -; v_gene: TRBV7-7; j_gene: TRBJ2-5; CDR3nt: TGTGCCAGCAGCCCCGGGCTCCTCAAGACCCAGTACTTC; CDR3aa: CASSPGLLKTQYF
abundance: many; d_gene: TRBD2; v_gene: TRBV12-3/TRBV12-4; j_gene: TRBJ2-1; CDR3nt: TGTGCCAGCAGTCCAGGACTAGCTGGGCAGTTCTTC; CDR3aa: CASSPGLAGQFF
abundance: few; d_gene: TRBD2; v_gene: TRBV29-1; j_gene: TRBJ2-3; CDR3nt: TGCAGCGTTGAAGGGGATAGCGGGAGGGCCGGCACAGATACGCAGTATTTT; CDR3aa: CSVEGDSGRAGTDTQYF
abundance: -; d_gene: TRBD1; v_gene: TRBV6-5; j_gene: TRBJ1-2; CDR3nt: TGTGCCAGCAGTTACGGGACAGGGGGTGGCTACACCTTC; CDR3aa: CASSYGTGGGYTF
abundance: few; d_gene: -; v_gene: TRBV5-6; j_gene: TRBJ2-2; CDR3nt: TGTGCCAGCAGCGCACTACCACGAGACACCGGGGAGCTGTTTTTT; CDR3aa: CASSALPRDTGELFF
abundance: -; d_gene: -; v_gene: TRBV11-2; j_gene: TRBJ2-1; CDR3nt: TGTGCCAGCATCTTAGCAGGGGATGAGCAGTTCTTC; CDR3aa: CASILAGDEQFF
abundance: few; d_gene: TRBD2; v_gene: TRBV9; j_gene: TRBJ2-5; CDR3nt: TGTGCCAGCAGCGCGGGAGGGCAGCAAGAGACCCAGTACTTC; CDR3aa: CASSAGGQQETQYF
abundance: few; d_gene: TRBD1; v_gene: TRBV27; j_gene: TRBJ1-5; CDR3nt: TGTGCCAGCAGGGAAGGGACAGGGGACCTATATAGCAATCAGCCCCAGCATTTT; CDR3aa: CASREGTGDLYSNQPQHF
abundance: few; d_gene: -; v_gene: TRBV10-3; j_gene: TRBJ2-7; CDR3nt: TGTGCCATCAGTGAGTCTCCTAGCGTCTCCTACGAGCAGTACTTC; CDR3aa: CAISESPSVSYEQYF
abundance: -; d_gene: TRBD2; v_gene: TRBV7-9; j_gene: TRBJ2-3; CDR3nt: TGTGCCAGCAGCTTAGCCAGGACTAGAGGGACAGATACGCAGTATTTT; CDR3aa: CASSLARTRGTDTQYF
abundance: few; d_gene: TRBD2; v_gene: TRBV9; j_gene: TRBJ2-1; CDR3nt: TGTGCCAGCAATGGCGGGAGGATCGACAATGAGCAGTTCTTC; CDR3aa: CASNGGRIDNEQFF
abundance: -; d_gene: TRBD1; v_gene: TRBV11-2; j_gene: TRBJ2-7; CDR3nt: TGTGCCAGCAGCTTATCCGCCTGGGGACAGGGGATAACCTACGAGCAGTACTTC; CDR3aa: CASSLSAWGQGITYEQYF
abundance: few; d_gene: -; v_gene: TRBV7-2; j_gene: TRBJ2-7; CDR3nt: TGTGCCACCAAATTGGTCCACTCCTACGAGCAGTACTTC; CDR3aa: CATKLVHSYEQYF
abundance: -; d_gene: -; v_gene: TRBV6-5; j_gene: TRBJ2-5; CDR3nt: TGTGCCAGCAGTTATCCTCCCGGGGGTCTTGGAGAGACCCAGTACTTC; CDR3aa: CASSYPPGGLGETQYF
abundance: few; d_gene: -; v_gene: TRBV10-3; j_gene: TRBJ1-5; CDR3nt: TGTGCCACTACGGGAGGGAACCCCAACCAGCCCCAGCATTTT; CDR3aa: CATTGGNPNQPQHF
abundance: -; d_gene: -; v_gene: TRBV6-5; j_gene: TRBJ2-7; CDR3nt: TGTGCCGGCAGTTGGGACACAACCTACGAGCAGTACTTC; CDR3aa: CAGSWDTTYEQYF
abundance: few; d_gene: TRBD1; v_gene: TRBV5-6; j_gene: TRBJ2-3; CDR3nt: TGTGCCAGCAGCTCCCCCCTTACCGGGACAGGCACAGATACGCAGTATTTT; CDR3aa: CASSSPLTGTGTDTQYF
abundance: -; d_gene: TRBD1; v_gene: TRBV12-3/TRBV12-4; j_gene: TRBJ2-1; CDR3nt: TGTGCCAGCAGCTACAGGGGGGAGAATGAGCAGTTCTTC; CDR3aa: CASSYRGENEQFF
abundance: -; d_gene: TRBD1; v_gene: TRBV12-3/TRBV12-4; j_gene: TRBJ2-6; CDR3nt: TGTGCCAGCAGCCAAAACAGGGGCTCTGGGGCCAACGTCCTGACTTTC; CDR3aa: CASSQNRGSGANVLTF